Listed here is a single T cell receptor (beta chain). As yet, its antigen is unknown. Timing groups of about 4 and about 12 weeks for second doses were pooled. This entry belongs to a study of T cell responses to AZD1222 COVID-19 vaccine. General study findings and limits: Repertoires in all cases were sampled only once the peak T cell response had passed. Females outnumbered males among donors, who were mostly white British; clonal diversity was possibly underestimated. Among vaccine-associated CD4 TCRs, coverage spanned spike, with dominance at 160-218 and 743-854.

The data were produced by immunoSEQ multiplex PCR, yet TCRdb's version contains in-frame clones alone and is incomplete. This sample yields 85,000 to 120,000 clones, of which about 92% are seen a single time; around 7.6% belongs to the top ten. The V gene's germline CDR1 is SGHNT and CDR2 YYREEE (reference sequence). This CDR3 has 14 residues. The ends lost 9 bases at V and 3 bases at J; junction bases unmatched: 8. The chain combines TRBV5-4 with TRBJ2-7, with 11 bases matching TRBD1. The sample was peripheral blood, taken 28 days after the second AZD1222 dose. The sequence was collected from an adult who received the AZD1222 COVID-19 vaccine. CDR3 DNA sequence: TGTGCCACCAGGACAGGGGGCCTCATCTACGAGCAGTACTTC. It specifies CATRTGGLIYEQYF.